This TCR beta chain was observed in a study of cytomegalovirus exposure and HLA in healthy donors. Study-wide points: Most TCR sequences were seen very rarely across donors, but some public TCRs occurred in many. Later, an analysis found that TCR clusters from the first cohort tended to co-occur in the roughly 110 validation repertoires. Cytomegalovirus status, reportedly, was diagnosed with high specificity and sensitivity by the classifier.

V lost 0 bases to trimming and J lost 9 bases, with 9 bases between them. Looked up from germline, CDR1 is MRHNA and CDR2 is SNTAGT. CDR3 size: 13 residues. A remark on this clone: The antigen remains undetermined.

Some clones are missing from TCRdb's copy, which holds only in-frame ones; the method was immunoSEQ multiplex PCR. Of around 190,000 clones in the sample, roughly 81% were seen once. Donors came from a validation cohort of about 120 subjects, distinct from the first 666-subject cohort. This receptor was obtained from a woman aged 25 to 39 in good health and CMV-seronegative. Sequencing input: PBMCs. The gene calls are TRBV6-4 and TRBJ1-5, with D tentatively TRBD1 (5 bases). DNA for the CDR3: TGTGCCAGCAGTGACTCGAGCGGGGGGCCCCAGCATTTT. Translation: CASSDSSGGPQHF.